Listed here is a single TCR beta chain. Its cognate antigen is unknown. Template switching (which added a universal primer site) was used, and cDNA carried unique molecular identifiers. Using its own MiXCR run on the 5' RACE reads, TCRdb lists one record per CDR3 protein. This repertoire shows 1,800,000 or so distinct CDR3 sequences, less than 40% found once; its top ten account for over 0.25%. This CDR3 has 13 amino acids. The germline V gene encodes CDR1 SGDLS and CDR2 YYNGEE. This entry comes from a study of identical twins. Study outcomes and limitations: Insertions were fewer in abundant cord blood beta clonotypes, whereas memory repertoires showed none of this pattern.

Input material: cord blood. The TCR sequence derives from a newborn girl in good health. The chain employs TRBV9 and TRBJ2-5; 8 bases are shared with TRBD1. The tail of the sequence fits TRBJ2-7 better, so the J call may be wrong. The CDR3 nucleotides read TGTGCCAGCAGCGTAGCAGACAGGGGCGAGCAGTACTTC. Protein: CASSVADRGEQYF.